The clone carrying this TCR beta chain has just a few counts. These data originate in a study of cytomegalovirus exposure and HLA in healthy donors. Primers for the PCR totalled 60 Vbeta and 13 Jbeta. TCRdb's copy holds only in-frame clones and misses some; the assay was immunoSEQ multiplex PCR. Here the sample spans roughly 92,000 clones, about 80% being singletons. This CDR3 has 14 amino acids. Looked up from germline, CDR1 is SNHLY and CDR2 is FYNNEI. J lost 6 bases, V lost 5 bases, and 6 bases had no gene match. This chain uses TRBV2 with TRBJ2-2, with 7 bases lining up with TRBD2. The receptor comes from a man aged 45-65 years in good health and CMV-seropositive. Sequencing used PBMCs. This CDR3 is CASSRFREAGELFF. The CDR3 coding sequence is TGTGCCAGCAGTAGGTTCCGGGAGGCCGGGGAGCTGTTTTTT.